Each of the 28 T cell receptor beta chains below was sequenced from the same sample in a study of identical twins. TCRdb passed the 5' RACE reads through MiXCR, listing each CDR3 protein once. The repertoire holds 250,000 to 350,000 distinct CDR3 sequences, with about 8.3% as singletons. The same data also went into a second study, on yellow fever vaccine responses in identical twins.

The sequencing input was memory (CD45RO+) T cells sorted from blood. These receptors were taken from a woman aged 18 to 35 in good health.

The table lists this clonotype with a few counts. This rearrangement joins TRBV2 to TRBJ2-3; 13 nucleotides align to TRBD2. Germline loops: CDR1 SNHLY, CDR2 FYNNEI. The CDR3 is 14 residues long. V lost 7 bases and J lost 4; bases outside the gene matches: 2. The CDR3 reads CASKTSGGSDTQYF. CDR3 coding DNA: TGTGCCAGCAAGACTAGCGGGGGGTCAGATACGCAGTATTTT.

In this sample, this clonotype turned up a few times. V is TRBV5-4 and J is TRBJ1-1; D is unresolved. This CDR3 region has 15 residues. Trimming took off 4 bases at V and 0 bases at J, with 13 bases between the two ends. Germline lookup yields CDR1 SGHNT and CDR2 YYREEE (reference sequence). The CDR3 sequence is CASSPPGEVNTEAFF. The CDR3 DNA is TGTGCCAGCAGCCCCCCTGGGGAGGTGAACACTGAAGCTTTCTTT.

The chain carries TRBV3-1 and TRBJ2-3; D possibly corresponds to TRBD1 (6 bases). The CDR3 sequence is 13 residues long. V lost 5 bases, J lost 4 bases, and 10 bases lay in between. Germline V gene lookup returns CDR1 LGHDT and CDR2 YNNKEL (reference sequence). CDR3 sequence: CASSEGQPDTQYF. The DNA for the CDR3 is TGTGCCAGCAGCGAGGGACAACCAGATACGCAGTATTTT.

This clonotype was found a few times. The chain employs TRBV6-2 or TRBV6-3 and TRBJ2-7; 13 nucleotides align to TRBD2. Per germline, CDR1 MNHEY and CDR2 SVGEGT. The CDR3 contains 17 residues. Trimming cost V 4 bases and J 4 bases; bases outside gene matches: 10. The CDR3 coding sequence is TGTGCCAGCAGTTTCGGGACTAGCGGGAAAGCAACTTACGAGCAGTACTTC. Translated, it gives CASSFGTSGKATYEQYF.

This clonotype has at least ten counts. This rearrangement joins TRBV7-2 to TRBJ2-2; 7 bases are a match to TRBD1. Germline V lookup: CDR1 SGHTA, CDR2 FQGNSA. The CDR3 covers 16 residues. Losses at the gene ends were 3 bases for V and 0 bases for J; bases not matched to a gene: 4. The CDR3 is CASSFLGGANTGELFF. The CDR3 coding sequence is TGTGCCAGCAGCTTCCTAGGGGGCGCGAACACCGGGGAGCTGTTTTTT.

The sample holds a few counts of this clonotype. The V and J genes are TRBV3-1 and TRBJ2-1; D unclear. The CDR3 runs to 15 residues. From germline, CDR1 is LGHDT and CDR2 YNNKEL (reference sequence). Trimming stripped 1 base from V and 5 bases from J, with 12 bases between. The CDR3: CASSQGMANNNEQFF. In DNA, the CDR3 is TGTGCCAGCAGCCAAGGAATGGCTAACAACAATGAGCAGTTCTTC.

This clonotype was seen repeatedly, ten times or more. The genes are TRBV11-2 and TRBJ2-7, with 7 bases lining up with TRBD1. V trimming: 5 bases; J trimming: 4 bases; junction bases outside the gene matches: 14. Germline lookup yields CDR1 SGHAT and CDR2 FQNNGV. This CDR3 region has 16 residues. Written as DNA, the CDR3 is TGTGCCAGCAGCCCCATAGCCCGACAGGGTATGTACGAGCAGTACTTC. Residues: CASSPIARQGMYEQYF.

This clonotype appeared many times. V gene TRBV5-6 combines with J gene TRBJ2-3; TRBD2 might be the D (5 bases). The V end lost 4 bases, the J end lost 1 base, and 13 bases lay between the germline ends. CDR1 SGHDT and CDR2 YYEEEE come from the germline V gene. This CDR3 is built from 15 residues. CDR3 coding DNA: TGTGCCAGCAGCCCCCCCGGGGTTGGCACAGATACGCAGTATTTT. This encodes CASSPPGVGTDTQYF.

This clonotype showed up many times. The chain recombines TRBV5-1 with TRBJ2-7, with D possibly matching TRBD1 (6 bases). V lost 1 base and J 6 bases, leaving 14 bases between the germline ends. Germline assignment: CDR1 SGHRS and CDR2 YFSETQ. The CDR3 is 14 residues long. The CDR3 protein is CASSLSAGAPEQYF. CDR3 sequence (DNA): TGCGCCAGCAGCTTGTCAGCAGGGGCCCCCGAGCAGTACTTC.

This clonotype appeared many times. The V call is TRBV5-1, the J call TRBJ2-2, with D hard to call. V lost 3 bases, J lost 1 base, and 10 bases lay in between. Germline CDR1 SGHRS, CDR2 YFSETQ. The CDR3 consists of 15 residues. This CDR3 is CASSYPGGNTGELFF. Written as DNA, the CDR3 is TGCGCCAGCAGCTACCCGGGTGGGAACACCGGGGAGCTGTTTTTT. The variable domain in full, with the rest retrieved from reference TRBV5-1 and TRBJ2-2, is KAGVTQTPRYLIKTRGQQVTLSCSPISGHRSVSWYQQTPGQGLQFLFEYFSETQRNKGNFPGRFSGRQFSNSRSEMNVSTLELGDSALYLCASSYPGGNTGELFFGEGSRLTVL.

This clonotype was detected only a few times. The chain uses TRBV20-1 and TRBJ1-5; 9 bases are a match to TRBD1. Trimming took 6 bases from V and 5 from J; bases not matched to a gene: 2. The CDR3 has 12 amino acids. Germline V gene lookup returns CDR1 DFQATT and CDR2 SNEGSKA (reference sequence). Written as DNA, the CDR3 is TGCAGTGCACAGGGGGCGGATCAGCCCCAGCATTTT. Protein: CSAQGADQPQHF.

This rearrangement joins TRBV5-6 to TRBJ2-7, with D possibly TRBD1 on 6 matching bases. In germline, CDR1 is SGHDT, CDR2 YYEEEE. The CDR3 loop spans 14 amino acids. The ends were cut back, 0 bases at V and 7 bases at J, with 14 bases in the middle. Here the CDR3 reads CASSLGGHPFEQYV. CDR3 bases: TGTGCCAGCAGCTTGGGGGGACACCCTTTTGAGCAGTACGTC.

This clonotype was detected ten times or more. This chain uses TRBV20-1 with TRBJ2-4, with D perhaps TRBD2 (7 bases). The CDR3 consists of 14 residues. From germline, CDR1 is DFQATT and CDR2 SNEGSKA (reference sequence). V was clipped by 1 base and J by 6 bases, with 13 bases between them. The CDR3, as DNA: TGCAGTGCTAGAGTGGAGGGGGGGGGAAACATTCAGTACTTC. It is translated as CSARVEGGGNIQYF.

This clonotype showed up just a few times. DNA for the CDR3: TGCACCGTATCGGACAGGCCCTACGAGCAGTACGTC. This encodes CTVSDRPYEQYV. V gene TRBV29-1 combines with J gene TRBJ2-7, with TRBD1 matching over 7 bases. This CDR3 spans 12 amino acids. Germline values: CDR1 SQVTM, CDR2 ANQGSEA.

This clonotype has at least ten counts. The chain has TRBV5-1 and TRBJ1-2; D gene ambiguous. This CDR3 comprises 12 residues. Per the germline V gene, CDR1 is SGHRS and CDR2 is YFSETQ. Trimming shortened V by 2 bases and J by 10 bases, and 12 bases separated the two germline ends. The CDR3 protein is CASSLLFRDYTF. CDR3 in DNA: TGCGCCAGCAGCTTACTATTCAGAGACTACACCTTC.

The chain employs TRBV6-5 and TRBJ2-1; TRBD2 is a possible D gene (6 bases). The germline V gene has CDR1 MNHEY and CDR2 SVGAGI. The CDR3 has 17 residues. Trimming stripped 0 bases from V and 6 bases from J, with 18 bases between. The CDR3 DNA sequence: TGTGCCAGCAGTTACTCTCTCGGCGGGACGGCCCTCAATGAGCAGTTCTTC. It is translated as CASSYSLGGTALNEQFF.

This clonotype was picked up a small number of times. The chain uses TRBV3-1 and TRBJ1-1; tentative D call: TRBD1 (5 bases). The CDR3 is made up of 15 amino acids. Looked up from germline, CDR1 is LGHDT and CDR2 is YNNKEL (reference sequence). V lost 5 bases, J lost 6 bases, and 19 bases lay in between. CDR3: CASSNSDKPAAEAFF. As DNA, the CDR3 is TGTGCCAGCAGCAACTCGGACAAGCCGGCAGCTGAAGCTTTCTTT.

This clonotype was detected only a few times. This chain links TRBV2 with TRBJ2-4, with D possibly TRBD1 on 5 matching bases. The CDR3 covers 15 residues. Germline-derived CDR1 and CDR2 are SNHLY and FYNNEI. The V end was cut by 7 bases, the J end by 0 bases, with 13 bases between. The CDR3 sequence: CASMGQILAKNIQYF. The CDR3 DNA reads as TGTGCCAGCATGGGGCAGATACTAGCCAAAAACATTCAGTACTTC.

This clonotype was detected a few times. The chain recombines TRBV21-1 with TRBJ2-3; the table gives TRBD1 as D, unverified against the DNA. TRBV21-1 represents a pseudogene. CDR3 length: 17 residues. CDR3 nucleotide sequence: TGTGCCAGCAGCAAAGCGCTTGGGGGTGGGGGCACAGATACGCAGTATTTT. It is translated as CASSKALGGGGTDTQYF.

V gene TRBV11-2 combines with J gene TRBJ2-7; 11 bases are shared with TRBD2. Germline values: CDR1 SGHAT, CDR2 FQNNGV. V gave up 5 bases and J gave up 4 bases; unmatched junction bases: 4. The CDR3 sequence is 14 residues long. DNA for the CDR3: TGTGCCAGCAGCACTAGCGGGAGAGGGTACGAGCAGTACTTC. Residues: CASSTSGRGYEQYF.

This clonotype was observed a handful of times. The rearrangement joins TRBV20-1 to TRBJ1-1; 9 bases align to TRBD1. The CDR3 is 13 residues long. Trimming at V came to 6 bases and at J to 5 bases, leaving 7 bases not matched to a gene. Germline V lookup: CDR1 DFQATT, CDR2 SNEGSKA (reference sequence). CDR3 in amino acids: CSAGDRAGTEAFF. The CDR3 DNA is TGCAGTGCAGGGGACAGGGCGGGGACTGAAGCTTTCTTT.

The genes are TRBV5-6 and TRBJ2-7; 15 positions match TRBD2. V lost 2 bases to trimming and J lost 3 bases; unmatched junction nucleotides: 6. The germline gives CDR1 SGHDT, CDR2 YYEEEE. CDR3 size: 17 residues. Here the CDR3 DNA reads TGTGCCAGCAGCTTAGACGGACTAGCGGGGGGGATCTACGAGCAGTACGTC. This encodes CASSLDGLAGGIYEQYV.

This clonotype turned up a few times. The rearrangement uses TRBV9 and TRBJ2-7, with D hard to call. The V end lost 0 bases, the J end lost 0 bases, and 10 bases lay between the germline ends. The CDR3 loop spans 15 amino acids. Looked up from germline, CDR1 is SGDLS and CDR2 is YYNGEE. The CDR3 is CASSVVADGSYEQYF. The CDR3 DNA sequence: TGTGCCAGCAGCGTAGTGGCGGACGGCTCCTACGAGCAGTACTTC.

This clonotype was picked up a small number of times. The J gene is TRBJ2-7, the V gene TRBV18; perhaps TRBD1 as D (6 bases). The V end lost 2 bases, the J end lost 5 bases, and 13 bases lay between the germline ends. The CDR3 has 14 residues. Germline lookup yields CDR1 KGHSH and CDR2 LQKENI. The CDR3 DNA reads TGTGCCAGCTCACCAGCGTCTGGGGGCGACGAGCAGTACTTC. Its translation: CASSPASGGDEQYF. Supplemented by reference TRBV18 and TRBJ2-7, the full variable domain reads NAGVMQNPRHLVRRRGQEARLRCSPMKGHSHVYWYRQLPEEGLKFMVYLQKENIIDESGMPKERFSAEFPKEGPSILRIQQVVRGDSAAYFCASSPASGGDEQYFGPGTRLTVT.

This clonotype has more than one count but fewer than ten. The chain recombines TRBV9 with TRBJ2-7; 9 nucleotides align to TRBD2. Germline CDR1 is SGDLS and CDR2 is YYNGEE. The V segment lost 3 bases and the J segment 3 bases; nucleotides outside the gene matches: 10. The CDR3 sequence is 16 residues long. CDR3 region: CASSAPPSGTFYEQYF. CDR3 sequence (DNA): TGTGCCAGCAGCGCCCCTCCTAGCGGGACCTTCTACGAGCAGTACTTC. The whole variable domain, remainder taken from reference TRBV9 and TRBJ2-7, is DSGVTQTPKHLITATGQRVTLRCSPRSGDLSVYWYQQSLDQGLQFLIQYYNGEERAKGNILERFSAQQFPDLHSELNLSSLELGDSALYFCASSAPPSGTFYEQYFGPGTRLTVT.

This clonotype was picked up a small number of times. The chain links TRBV19 to TRBJ2-3, with D perhaps matching TRBD2 (6 bases). CDR1 and CDR2 from the germline V gene are LNHDA and SQIVND (reference sequence). Trimming left V 5 bases short and J 0 bases short, with 12 bases between. The CDR3 contains 15 residues. The CDR3 region has the DNA TGTGCCAGTAGTCGACGCGCGGGGAGCACAGATACGCAGTATTTT. Residues: CASSRRAGSTDTQYF.

This clonotype was seen at least ten times. The chain joins TRBV7-8 to TRBJ2-7; D uncertain. Trimming took 3 bases from V and 0 from J, leaving 9 bases between them. Germline values: CDR1 SGHVS, CDR2 FQNEAQ. The CDR3 length is 14 residues. The CDR3 sequence is CASSFNSPSYEQYV. DNA for the CDR3: TGTGCCAGCAGCTTTAACAGTCCCTCCTACGAGCAGTACGTC.

The rearrangement uses TRBV10-3 and TRBJ1-1; D possibly corresponds to TRBD1 (5 bases). Looked up from germline, CDR1 is ENHRY and CDR2 is SYGVKD. With 8 bases removed from V and 0 bases from J, the gap between germline ends came to 16 bases. This CDR3 region has 15 residues. The CDR3 sequence: CAIRPWGDLNTEAFF. The CDR3 DNA sequence: TGTGCCATCCGCCCCTGGGGGGACTTGAACACTGAAGCTTTCTTT.